The 29 T cell receptor beta chains presented below share a single source sample, sequenced in a study of regulatory T cells in long-lasting Graves disease. Combining iRepertoire HTBI primers with Arm-PCR of CDR3 regions, the authors built TCR beta libraries. TCRdb re-analysed the multiplex PCR reads in MiXCR, keeping a single row per CDR3 protein. The sample lists about 520,000 distinct CDR3 sequences; around 13% were seen once. Time point here: newly diagnosed GD, antithyroid drugs for less than 3 months. Generation of the TCR library employed RNA extracted from PBMCs. These data were likewise used in another study, on T cells in Graves' hyperthyroidism and ophthalmopathy.

This specimen consisted of peripheral blood mononuclear cells (PBMCs), obtained at new diagnosis, from a patient treated with antithyroid drugs. The receptors come from a woman between 25 and 40 years old with Graves disease.

This clonotype came up many times. The chain uses TRBV7-8 and TRBJ2-3, with a tentative D call TRBD2 (6 bases). V was trimmed by 6 bases and J by 2 bases, leaving 9 bases between them. Germline V gene sequence: CDR1 SGHVS, CDR2 FQNEAQ. The CDR3 runs 13 residues. The CDR3 DNA follows: TGTGCCAGCAGTCGCGGGAACACAGATACGCAGTATTTT. As protein: CASSRGNTDTQYF. The full variable domain, its missing parts supplied by reference TRBV7-8 and TRBJ2-3, is GAGVSQSPRYKVAKRGQDVALRCDPISGHVSLFWYQQALGQGPEFLTYFQNEAQLDKSGLPSDRFFAERPEGSVSTLKIQRTQQEDSAVYLCASSRGNTDTQYFGPGTRLTVL.

The rearrangement uses TRBV7-9 and TRBJ2-7; 10 nucleotides match TRBD1. This CDR3 is built from 14 residues. Per germline, CDR1 SEHNR and CDR2 FQNEAQ (reference sequence). The V segment lost 8 bases and the J segment 5 bases; nucleotides outside the gene matches: 9. The CDR3 region is CASGDGQGVHEQYF. The CDR3 DNA is TGTGCCAGCGGCGACGGACAGGGGGTCCACGAGCAGTACTTC.

Comments on this clonotype: Given a much more abundant clone one base away, this may be a read error. CDR3: CASSFSKGILYEQYF. CDR3 DNA: TGTGCCAGCAGTTTTAGCAAGGGCATTTTATACGAGCAGTACTTC. The V call is TRBV12-3 or TRBV12-4, the J call TRBJ2-7; no firm D call. The ends were cut back, 3 bases at V and 4 bases at J, with 16 bases in the middle. This CDR3 is 15 amino acids long.

This clonotype was recorded at least ten times. V gene TRBV4-1 combines with J gene TRBJ2-3; a possible D gene is TRBD2 (5 bases). Trimming removed 6 bases at V and 0 bases at J, with 16 bases between. The CDR3 loop spans 16 amino acids. Germline V gene lookup returns CDR1 MGHRA and CDR2 YSYEKL. The CDR3 region is CASRPLLGSSTDTQYF. CDR3 nucleotides: TGCGCCAGCAGACCGCTACTAGGCTCGAGCACAGATACGCAGTATTTT.

This clonotype has ten or more counts. This chain joins TRBV7-9 and TRBJ2-1, with TRBD2 matching over 7 bases. Germline lookup yields CDR1 SEHNR and CDR2 FQNEAQ (reference sequence). The CDR3 is 14 amino acids. Trimming removed 5 bases from V and 7 bases from J; junction bases left unmatched: 8. This CDR3 is CASSLVGGGNEQFF. CDR3 in DNA: TGTGCCAGCAGCCTCGTGGGGGGGGGAAATGAGCAGTTCTTC.

This clonotype has a count of ten or more. The rearrangement joins TRBV3-1 to TRBJ2-7, with no clear D. Germline CDR1 and CDR2: LGHDT and YNNKEL (reference sequence). V lost 5 bases, J lost 5 bases, and 16 bases lay in between. This CDR3 contains 14 residues. Here the CDR3 DNA reads TGTGCCAGCAGCGGTGACTGGTCTTCCAACGAGCAGTACTTC. Translation: CASSGDWSSNEQYF.

Many counts were recorded for this clonotype. The gene calls are TRBV20-1 and TRBJ2-1; the match to TRBD1 covers 11 bases. Germline V gene sequence: CDR1 DFQATT, CDR2 SNEGSKA (reference sequence). The V gene end was trimmed by 3 bases and the J gene end by 4 bases; junction bases not matched to a gene: 2. The CDR3 consists of 14 residues. The CDR3 region is CSARDRGQYNEQFF. CDR3 DNA: TGCAGTGCTAGGGACAGGGGGCAGTACAATGAGCAGTTCTTC.

This clonotype has ten or more counts. The chain employs TRBV27 and TRBJ2-4; D may be TRBD2 (6 bases). The V gene's germline CDR1 is MNHEY and CDR2 SMNVEV (reference sequence). The germline V and J ends were trimmed by 0 bases and 3 bases, with 12 bases remaining between them. The CDR3 has 16 residues. The CDR3 is CASSLSPGSLKNIQYF. The CDR3 DNA follows: TGTGCCAGCAGTTTATCCCCCGGGAGCCTCAAAAACATTCAGTACTTC.

In this sample, this clonotype turned up many times. The V and J genes are TRBV24-1 and TRBJ2-1; TRBD2 matches 15 bases. This CDR3 is 16 amino acids long. Germline V gene data show CDR1 as KGHDR and CDR2 as SFDVKD. Unmatched junction bases numbered 7, after V lost 10 bases and J lost 4 bases. Written as DNA, the CDR3 is TGTGCCACTGGACTAGCGGGAGGGCCCTCGTACAATGAGCAGTTCTTC. It specifies CATGLAGGPSYNEQFF.

The chain links TRBV12-3 or TRBV12-4 to TRBJ1-6, with D possibly matching TRBD1 (6 bases). There are 15 residues in the CDR3. Trimming took off 3 bases at V and 7 bases at J, with 13 bases between the two ends. CDR3 in DNA: TGTGCCAGCAGTTTCACAGGGCCGGGGAATTCACCCCTCCACTTT. Translation gives CASSFTGPGNSPLHF.

The sample holds many counts of this clonotype. The chain employs TRBV5-1 and TRBJ2-1; D is unclear. Trimming shortened V by 4 bases and J by 3 bases, and 11 bases separated the two germline ends. This CDR3 has 14 amino acids. Germline assignment: CDR1 SGHRS and CDR2 YFSETQ. This CDR3 reads CASSQVYNYNEQFF. The CDR3 DNA is TGCGCCAGCAGCCAGGTTTACAACTACAATGAGCAGTTCTTC.

The sample holds a few counts of this clonotype. This chain connects TRBV28 to TRBJ1-2; the D gene is possibly TRBD1 (6 bases). This CDR3 is 16 amino acids long. Trimming left V 6 bases short and J 0 bases short, with 17 bases between. Germline CDR1 is MDHEN and CDR2 is SYDVKM. Here the CDR3 DNA reads TGTGCCAGCAGCTCATCGGGGGCATCAGCTAACTATGGCTACACCTTC. It translates to CASSSSGASANYGYTF.

This clonotype was seen repeatedly, ten times or more. V usage is TRBV20-1 and J usage is TRBJ1-1; D gene uncertain. This CDR3 spans 15 amino acids. CDR1 and CDR2 (germline): DFQATT, SNEGSKA (reference sequence). Trimming shortened V by 0 bases and J by 7 bases, and 18 bases separated the two germline ends. In DNA, the CDR3 is TGCAGTGCTAGAGATTATGGGCCGGGGAGGGATGAAGCTTTCTTT. It yields the protein CSARDYGPGRDEAFF.

This clonotype was recorded many times. The rearrangement joins TRBV6-1 to TRBJ2-7, with 8 bases that match TRBD2. The CDR3 is 15 residues long. V trimming: 6 bases; J trimming: 5 bases; junction bases outside the gene matches: 12. CDR1 is MNHNS and CDR2 is SASEGT in the germline V gene. As DNA, the CDR3 is TGTGCCAGCAGCGATTCCGGACTAGCTACCAACGAGCAGTACTTC. This gives the protein CASSDSGLATNEQYF.

This clonotype was seen a few times. Here the CDR3 DNA reads TGCAGTGCTAGCGCTCATAGCGGGAGGGCCGCCGACATTCAGTACTTC. Protein sequence: CSASAHSGRAADIQYF. The rearrangement links TRBV20-1 to TRBJ2-4, with 11 bases lining up with TRBD2. From germline, CDR1 is DFQATT and CDR2 SNEGSKA (reference sequence). The CDR3 spans 16 residues. Trimming at V came to 3 bases and at J to 8 bases, leaving 12 bases not matched to a gene.

This clonotype has a count of ten or more. The chain uses TRBV10-3 and TRBJ2-3; D not certain. Germline CDR1 and CDR2: ENHRY and SYGVKD. The CDR3 sequence is 14 residues long. The V and J ends lost 3 bases and 4 bases respectively, with 11 bases between them. The DNA for the CDR3 is TGTGCCATCAGTGACCCGGCGGCAGCAGATACGCAGTATTTT. Translating gives CAISDPAAADTQYF.

In this sample, this clonotype turned up many times. The chain links TRBV6-5 to TRBJ2-1; D gene ambiguous. CDR3 length: 15 residues. Trimming pared 3 bases from V and 1 base from J, leaving 10 bases between. Germline V lookup: CDR1 MNHEY, CDR2 SVGAGI. DNA for the CDR3: TGTGCCAGCAGTTATGACCGAGGATCCTACAATGAGCAGTTCTTC. Translating it yields CASSYDRGSYNEQFF.

This clonotype was found many times. V gene TRBV28 combines with J gene TRBJ2-7; 10 nucleotides match TRBD2. The V gene's germline CDR1 is MDHEN and CDR2 SYDVKM. CDR3 length: 17 amino acids. J lost 4 bases, V lost 6 bases, and 15 bases had no gene match. The CDR3 protein is CASSPSGSYYSGYEQYF. For the CDR3, the DNA is TGTGCCAGCAGCCCTAGCGGGAGTTACTACTCCGGTTACGAGCAGTACTTC.

The table lists this clonotype with many counts. The V gene is TRBV25-1, the J gene TRBJ2-1; D is undetermined. Trimming cost V 1 base and J 5 bases, with 6 bases left between them. CDR3 length equals 13 residues. The germline CDR1 and CDR2 sequences are MGHDK and SYGVNS. CDR3 loop: CASSEWQDNEQFF. CDR3 sequence (DNA): TGTGCCAGCAGTGAATGGCAAGACAATGAGCAGTTCTTC.

This clonotype was counted many times. The rearrangement links TRBV5-5 to TRBJ2-5; D might be TRBD1 or TRBD2, each matching 5 bases. The V gene's germline CDR1 is SGHKS and CDR2 YYEKEE (reference sequence). The CDR3 consists of 15 residues. Trimming removed 4 bases from V and 5 bases from J, with 18 bases in between. The CDR3 DNA sequence: TGTGCCAGCAGCAGAACCGGGGCCGCACGGGAGACCCAGTACTTC. Its translation: CASSRTGAARETQYF.

Ten or more counts support this clonotype. The V call is TRBV3-1, the J call TRBJ2-3; 15 positions agree with TRBD2. The germline V gene has CDR1 LGHDT and CDR2 YNNKEL (reference sequence). Losses at the gene ends were 3 bases for V and 4 bases for J; bases not matched to a gene: 2. The CDR3 contains 16 residues. The CDR3 DNA is TGTGCCAGCAGCCAGGGACTAGCGGGAGGCGCAGATACGCAGTATTTT. Encoded protein: CASSQGLAGGADTQYF.

This clonotype has only a few counts. V and J are TRBV4-3 and TRBJ2-5, with 10 nucleotides matching TRBD2. With 2 bases clipped from V and 5 bases from J, the junction kept 11 bases outside the gene matches. This CDR3 has 17 residues. The germline gives CDR1 LGHNA, CDR2 YSLEER. The CDR3 region is CASSQSSAAGGWETQYF. The CDR3 DNA follows: TGCGCCAGCAGCCAATCCTCCGCAGCGGGAGGGTGGGAGACCCAGTACTTC.

In its sample, this clonotype was seen many times. The chain employs TRBV11-3 and TRBJ2-1; 9 nucleotides align to TRBD2. Losses at the gene ends were 5 bases for V and 8 bases for J; bases not matched to a gene: 16. The CDR3 spans 17 residues. Germline CDR1 SGHNT, CDR2 YENEEA. DNA for the CDR3: TGTGCCAGCAGCCCACGAGCGGGGGGTCCTGCCGGTGATGAGCAGTTCTTC. Translation: CASSPRAGGPAGDEQFF.

This clonotype was recorded many times. V usage is TRBV28 and J usage is TRBJ2-3, with 9 nucleotides matching TRBD2. Looked up from germline, CDR1 is MDHEN and CDR2 is SYDVKM. Germline trimming cut 6 bases from V and 2 bases from J; bases unmatched to any gene: 6. The CDR3 contains 15 residues. CDR3 loop: CASRPGLAFTDTQYF. DNA for the CDR3: TGTGCCAGCAGACCGGGACTAGCTTTCACAGATACGCAGTATTTT. Using reference TRBV28 and TRBJ2-3 for the parts outside the CDR3, the full variable domain is DVKVTQSSRYLVKRTGEKVFLECVQDMDHENMFWYRQDPGLGLRLIYFSYDVKMKEKGDIPEGYSVSREKKERFSLILESASTNQTSMYLCASRPGLAFTDTQYFGPGTRLTVL.

This rearrangement joins TRBV20-1 to TRBJ1-1, with D perhaps matching TRBD1 (6 bases). The CDR3 has 13 residues. The ends were cut back, 7 bases at V and 4 bases at J, with 16 bases in the middle. Germline-derived CDR1 and CDR2 are DFQATT and SNEGSKA (reference sequence). The chain's CDR3 is CSVSGALSTEAFF. The CDR3 bases are TGCAGTGTGTCGGGGGCCTTGAGCACTGAAGCTTTCTTT.

V is TRBV9 and J is TRBJ2-7; TRBD1 matches 8 bases. Losses at the gene ends were 0 bases for V and 7 bases for J; bases not matched to a gene: 6. From germline, CDR1 is SGDLS and CDR2 YYNGEE. The CDR3 extends over 14 amino acids. Here the CDR3 DNA reads TGTGCCAGCAGCGTAGGAGACAGGGGTAGAGAGCAGTACTTC. Protein: CASSVGDRGREQYF.

This chain links TRBV5-1 with TRBJ2-2; D is possibly TRBD2 (5 bases). V was clipped by 0 bases and J by 5 bases, with 11 bases between them. In germline, CDR1 is SGHRS, CDR2 YFSETQ. The CDR3 loop spans 15 amino acids. CDR3: CASSLEGTGTGELFF. As DNA, the CDR3 is TGCGCCAGCAGCTTGGAGGGAACGGGGACCGGGGAGCTGTTTTTT.

There are many counts of this clonotype. V gene TRBV28 combines with J gene TRBJ2-7, with 9 bases lining up with TRBD1. The CDR3 spans 12 residues. V was pared by 4 bases and J by 6 bases, with 1 base of the junction left unmatched. Germline values: CDR1 MDHEN, CDR2 SYDVKM. The CDR3 reads CASSWGQGEQYF. The DNA for the CDR3 is TGTGCCAGCAGTTGGGGACAGGGCGAGCAGTACTTC.

The V gene is TRBV6-2 or TRBV6-3, the J gene TRBJ2-3; 9 nucleotides align to TRBD2. V shed 6 bases and J 3 bases; nucleotides not matched to a gene: 22. Per germline, CDR1 MNHEY and CDR2 SVGEGT. The CDR3 loop spans 20 amino acids. CDR3 residues: CASSPAEGRRTTSGTDTQYF. The DNA of the CDR3 is TGTGCCAGCAGCCCCGCCGAGGGGCGACGAACCACTAGCGGGACAGATACGCAGTATTTT.